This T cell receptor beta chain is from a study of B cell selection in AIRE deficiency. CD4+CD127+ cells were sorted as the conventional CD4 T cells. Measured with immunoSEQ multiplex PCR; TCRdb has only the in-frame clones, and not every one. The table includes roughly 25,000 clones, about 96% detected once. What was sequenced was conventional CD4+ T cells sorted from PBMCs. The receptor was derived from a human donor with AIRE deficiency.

The CDR3 here is CASSPQAGVTYEQYF. As DNA, the CDR3 is TGTGCCAGCTCACCACAGGCGGGAGTCACCTACGAGCAGTACTTC. This chain links TRBV18 with TRBJ2-7; TRBD2 matches 7 bases. With V trimmed by 1 base and J by 2 bases, 5 bases remained unmatched. The CDR3 is made up of 15 amino acids. Germline V gene lookup returns CDR1 KGHSH and CDR2 LQKENI.